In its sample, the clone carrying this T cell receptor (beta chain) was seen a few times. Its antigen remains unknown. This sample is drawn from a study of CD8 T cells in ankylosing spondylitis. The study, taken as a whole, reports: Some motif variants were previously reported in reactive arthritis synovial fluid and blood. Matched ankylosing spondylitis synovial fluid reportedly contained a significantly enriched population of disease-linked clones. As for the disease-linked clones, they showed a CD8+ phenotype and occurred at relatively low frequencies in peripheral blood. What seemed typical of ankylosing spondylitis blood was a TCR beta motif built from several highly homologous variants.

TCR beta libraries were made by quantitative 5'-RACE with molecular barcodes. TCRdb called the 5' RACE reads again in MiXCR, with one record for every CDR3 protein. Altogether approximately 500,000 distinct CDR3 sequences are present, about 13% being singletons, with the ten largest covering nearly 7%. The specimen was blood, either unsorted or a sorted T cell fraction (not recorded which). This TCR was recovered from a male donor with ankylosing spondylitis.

The CDR3 DNA is TGTGCCAGCAGACTGGAGGGGGCCACTGAAGCTTTCTTT. Amino acid sequence: CASRLEGATEAFF. The chain has TRBV6-1 and TRBJ1-1; 7 bases are a match to TRBD1. V was clipped by 6 bases and J by 4 bases; unmatched bases: 5. The CDR3 covers 13 residues. CDR1 MNHNS and CDR2 SASEGT come from the germline V gene.